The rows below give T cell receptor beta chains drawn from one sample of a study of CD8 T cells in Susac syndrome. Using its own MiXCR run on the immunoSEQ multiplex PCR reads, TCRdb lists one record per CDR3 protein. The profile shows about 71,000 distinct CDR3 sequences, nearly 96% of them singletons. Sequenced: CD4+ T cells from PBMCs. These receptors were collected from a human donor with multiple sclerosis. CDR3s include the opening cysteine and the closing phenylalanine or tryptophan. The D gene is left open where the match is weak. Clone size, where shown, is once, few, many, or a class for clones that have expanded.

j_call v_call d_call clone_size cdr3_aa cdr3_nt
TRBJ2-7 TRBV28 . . CASSLLEGAEQYF TGTGCCAGCAGTTTATTGGAGGGGGCCGAGCAGTACTTC
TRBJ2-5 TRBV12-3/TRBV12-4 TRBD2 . CASSLGTSGGIETQYF TGTGCCAGCAGTCTGGGGACTAGCGGGGGAATCGAGACCCAGTACTTC
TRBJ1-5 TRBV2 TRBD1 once CASSPQGTDQPQHF TGTGCCAGCAGCCCTCAGGGGACAGATCAGCCCCAGCATTTT
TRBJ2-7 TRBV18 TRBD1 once CASSLRGTASSYEQYF TGTGCCAGCTCACTACGAGGGACAGCGAGCTCCTACGAGCAGTACTTC
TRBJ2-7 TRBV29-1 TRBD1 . CSGGDSYEQYF TGCAGCGGAGGGGACAGCTACGAGCAGTACTTC
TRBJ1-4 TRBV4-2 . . CASSQEIAGLGNEKLFF TGTGCCAGCAGCCAAGAGATAGCAGGGTTGGGTAATGAAAAACTGTTTTTT
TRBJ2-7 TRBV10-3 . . CAIRQDGNYEQYF TGTGCCATCAGACAGGACGGAAACTACGAGCAGTACTTC
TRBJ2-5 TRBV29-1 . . CSVGAGTETQYF TGCAGCGTTGGGGCAGGGACGGAGACCCAGTACTTC
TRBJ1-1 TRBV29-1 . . CSVEKTGENTEAFF TGCAGCGTTGAAAAGACGGGGGAGAACACTGAAGCTTTCTTT
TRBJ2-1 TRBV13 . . CASSLRDFREQFF TGTGCCAGCAGCTTACGCGATTTCAGGGAGCAGTTCTTC
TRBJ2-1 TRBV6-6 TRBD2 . CASVHPGGRMEQFF TGTGCCAGCGTCCATCCGGGGGGACGGATGGAGCAGTTCTTC
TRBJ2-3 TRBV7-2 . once CASSLSPTQYF TGTGCCAGCAGCTTATCCCCAACGCAGTATTTT
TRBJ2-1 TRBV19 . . CASSNEGGQFF TGTGCCAGTAGTAACGAGGGAGGGCAGTTCTTC
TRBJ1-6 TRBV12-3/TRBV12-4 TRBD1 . CASSLTGGNSPLHF TGTGCCAGCAGTTTAACAGGGGGCAATTCACCCCTCCACTTT
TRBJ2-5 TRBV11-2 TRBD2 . CASSSRLAGSETQYF TGTGCCAGCAGCTCGAGACTAGCGGGTTCAGAGACCCAGTACTTC
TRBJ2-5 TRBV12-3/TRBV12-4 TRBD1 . CASSTGRGRETQYF TGTGCCAGCAGTACGGGCAGGGGGCGGGAGACCCAGTACTTC
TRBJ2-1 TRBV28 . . CASQDREQFF TGTGCCAGCCAAGACAGGGAGCAGTTCTTC
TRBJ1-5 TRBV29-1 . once CSVAVGWNQPQHF TGCAGCGTTGCTGTCGGGTGGAATCAGCCCCAGCATTTT
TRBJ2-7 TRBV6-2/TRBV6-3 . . CASSLTRQWRGYEQYF TGTGCCAGCAGTCTCACTCGACAGTGGAGGGGATACGAGCAGTACTTC
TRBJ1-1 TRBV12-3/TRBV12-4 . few CASSLGNTEAFF TGTGCCAGCAGTTTGGGGAACACTGAAGCTTTCTTT
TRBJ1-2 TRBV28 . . CASTDVSLYGYTF TGTGCCAGCACCGATGTATCTCTCTATGGCTACACCTTC
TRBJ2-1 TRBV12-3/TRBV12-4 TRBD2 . CASTLSGGGSYNEQFF TGTGCCAGCACCCTAAGCGGGGGTGGCTCCTACAATGAGCAGTTCTTC
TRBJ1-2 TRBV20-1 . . CSASHGQGIYGYTF TGCAGTGCTAGTCATGGGCAGGGGATCTATGGCTACACCTTC
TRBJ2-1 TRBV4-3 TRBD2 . CASSQVASGGTNEQFF TGCGCCAGCAGCCAAGTTGCTAGCGGGGGGACAAATGAGCAGTTCTTC
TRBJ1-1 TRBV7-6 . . CASSQDGLNTEAFF TGTGCCAGCAGCCAGGACGGGTTGAACACTGAAGCTTTCTTT
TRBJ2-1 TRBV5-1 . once CASTPRGFGNEQFF TGCGCCAGCACCCCCCGAGGGTTCGGCAATGAGCAGTTCTTC
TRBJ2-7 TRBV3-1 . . CASSRTVTYEQYF TGTGCCAGCAGCCGGACCGTCACCTACGAGCAGTACTTC